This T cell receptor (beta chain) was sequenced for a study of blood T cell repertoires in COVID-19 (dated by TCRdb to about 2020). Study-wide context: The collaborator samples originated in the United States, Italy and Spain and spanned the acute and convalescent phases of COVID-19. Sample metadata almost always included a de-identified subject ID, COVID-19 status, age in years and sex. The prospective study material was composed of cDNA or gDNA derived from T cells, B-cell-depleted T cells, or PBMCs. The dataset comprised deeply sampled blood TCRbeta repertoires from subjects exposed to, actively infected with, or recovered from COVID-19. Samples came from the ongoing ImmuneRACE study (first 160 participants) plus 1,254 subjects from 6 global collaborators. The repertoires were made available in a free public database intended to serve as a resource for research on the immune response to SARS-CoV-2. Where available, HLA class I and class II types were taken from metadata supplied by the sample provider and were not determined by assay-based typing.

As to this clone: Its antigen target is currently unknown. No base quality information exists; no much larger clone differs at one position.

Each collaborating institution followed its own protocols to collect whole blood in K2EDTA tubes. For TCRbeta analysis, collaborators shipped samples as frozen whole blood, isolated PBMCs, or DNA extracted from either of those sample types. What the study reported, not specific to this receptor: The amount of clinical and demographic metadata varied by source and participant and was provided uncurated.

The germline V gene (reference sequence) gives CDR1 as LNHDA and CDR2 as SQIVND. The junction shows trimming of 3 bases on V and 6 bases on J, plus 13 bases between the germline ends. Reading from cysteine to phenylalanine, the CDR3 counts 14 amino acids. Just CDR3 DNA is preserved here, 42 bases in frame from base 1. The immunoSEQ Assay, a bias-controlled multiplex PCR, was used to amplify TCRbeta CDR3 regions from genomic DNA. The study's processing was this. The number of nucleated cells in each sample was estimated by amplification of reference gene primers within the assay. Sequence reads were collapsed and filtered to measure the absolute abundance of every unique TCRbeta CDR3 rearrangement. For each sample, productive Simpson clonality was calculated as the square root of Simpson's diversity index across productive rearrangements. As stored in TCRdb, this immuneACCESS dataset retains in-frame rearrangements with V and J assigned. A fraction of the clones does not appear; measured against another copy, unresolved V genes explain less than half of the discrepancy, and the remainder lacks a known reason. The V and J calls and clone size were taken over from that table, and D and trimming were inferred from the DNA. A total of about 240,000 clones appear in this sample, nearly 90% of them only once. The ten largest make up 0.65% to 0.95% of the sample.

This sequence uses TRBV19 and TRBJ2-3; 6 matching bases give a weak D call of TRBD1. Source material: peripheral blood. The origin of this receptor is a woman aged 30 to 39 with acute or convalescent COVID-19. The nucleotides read TGTGCCAGTAGTATCGGACAGCCCGGCGATACGCAGTATTTT. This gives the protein CASSIGQPGDTQYF.